One and the same sample provided the 19 T cell receptor beta chains below, sequenced in a study of cytomegalovirus exposure and HLA in healthy donors. The PCR employed 60 Vbeta primers together with 13 Jbeta primers. Assay used: immunoSEQ multiplex PCR; TCRdb lists only in-frame clones, some missing. The repertoire holds about 220,000 clones, with over 75% as singletons. The sequencing sample was made of PBMCs. These TCRs come from a male donor in good health and CMV-seronegative.

DNA for the CDR3: TGTGCCAGCAGTTCCGTGGGGAGGGGAAAGGATGGCTACACCTTC. Translation gives CASSSVGRGKDGYTF. V and J are TRBV6-5 and TRBJ1-2, with a weak D call TRBD1 (5 bases). Trimming took off 4 bases at V and 6 bases at J, with 18 bases between the two ends. CDR3 length: 15 amino acids. The germline CDR1 and CDR2 sequences are MNHEY and SVGAGI.

V gene TRBV9 combines with J gene TRBJ1-2, with D maybe TRBD1 (5 bases). CDR1 is SGDLS and CDR2 is YYNGEE in the germline V gene. The V and J ends lost 4 bases and 7 bases respectively, with 17 bases between them. This CDR3 spans 14 amino acids. The DNA for the CDR3 is TGTGCCAGCAGCCAGGGAACAGTAGGTGGTGGCTACACCTTC. Protein sequence: CASSQGTVGGGYTF. Full variable domain (remainder filled in from reference TRBV9 and TRBJ1-2): DSGVTQTPKHLITATGQRVTLRCSPRSGDLSVYWYQQSLDQGLQFLIQYYNGEERAKGNILERFSAQQFPDLHSELNLSSLELGDSALYFCASSQGTVGGGYTFGSGTRLTVV.

This chain joins TRBV12-5 and TRBJ2-7, with TRBD2 matching 13 bases. V shed 7 bases, J shed 3 bases, and the junction held 6 bases outside the gene matches. This CDR3 has 15 amino acids. Germline loops: CDR1 LGHNT, CDR2 FRNRAP. The CDR3 nucleotides read TGTGCTAGTGCCCCCGGGACTAGCGGGAACTACGAGCAGTACTTC. Translating gives CASAPGTSGNYEQYF. Complete variable domain (other parts from reference TRBV12-5 and TRBJ2-7): DARVTQTPRHKVTEMGQEVTMRCQPILGHNTVFWYRQTMMQGLELLAYFRNRAPLDDSGMPKDRFSAEMPDATLATLKIQPSEPRDSAVYFCASAPGTSGNYEQYFGPGTRLTVT.

The CDR3: CASSFGSQGAVSNQPQHF. CDR3 DNA: TGTGCCAGCAGTTTTGGGTCCCAGGGGGCGGTTAGCAATCAGCCCCAGCATTTT. The J gene is TRBJ1-5, the V gene TRBV28, with 8 bases fitting TRBD1. Germline trimming cut 3 bases from V and 0 bases from J; bases unmatched to any gene: 10. Germline lookup yields CDR1 MDHEN and CDR2 SYDVKM. CDR3 size: 18 residues.

The chain employs TRBV28 and TRBJ2-5, with 8 nucleotides matching TRBD1. This CDR3 spans 14 amino acids. Germline V gene sequence: CDR1 MDHEN, CDR2 SYDVKM. Trimming removed 4 bases from V and 2 bases from J; junction bases left unmatched: 3. CDR3 residues: CASSWTGTQETQYF. The CDR3 DNA reads TGTGCCAGCAGTTGGACAGGGACACAAGAGACCCAGTACTTC.

This clone was counted a few times. The chain joins TRBV6-1 to TRBJ2-7; 7 bases fit TRBD1. J gave up 2 bases and V 10 bases, and 8 bases lay outside the gene matches. The CDR3 covers 13 residues. CDR1 and CDR2 (germline): MNHNS, SASEGT. The CDR3: CATEWTGAYEQYF. The CDR3 DNA is TGTGCCACAGAATGGACAGGAGCCTACGAGCAGTACTTC.

This clone was counted only a few times. The rearrangement uses TRBV10-3 and TRBJ1-2, with a weak D call TRBD1 (6 bases). Germline V gene data show CDR1 as ENHRY and CDR2 as SYGVKD. Trimming stripped 2 bases from V and 11 bases from J, with 9 bases between. This CDR3 has 11 residues. The CDR3 reads CAISEDRLYTF. For the CDR3, the DNA is TGTGCCATCAGTGAGGACAGGCTTTACACCTTC.

This chain uses TRBV7-8 with TRBJ1-1; D is ambiguous. Between the trimmed V and J ends, which lost 1 base and 7 bases, there was a span of 10 bases. The CDR3 runs to 13 residues. Germline CDR1 reads SGHVS; CDR2 reads FQNEAQ. CDR3 DNA sequence: TGTGCCAGCAGCTTAGACGGGTCACTTGAAGCTTTCTTT. This translates into CASSLDGSLEAFF. Full variable domain (missing parts from reference TRBV7-8 and TRBJ1-1): GAGVSQSPRYKVAKRGQDVALRCDPISGHVSLFWYQQALGQGPEFLTYFQNEAQLDKSGLPSDRFFAERPEGSVSTLKIQRTQQEDSAVYLCASSLDGSLEAFFGQGTRLTVV.

The genes are TRBV4-3 and TRBJ2-7, with D perhaps matching TRBD2 (6 bases). V was pared by 4 bases and J by 3 bases, with 13 bases between. CDR1 and CDR2 (germline): LGHNA, YSLEER. The CDR3 extends over 14 amino acids. The CDR3 DNA reads as TGCGCCAGCAGCCTGCGCGCGGGAAACTACGAGCAGTACTTC. Encoded protein: CASSLRAGNYEQYF.

The chain is built from TRBV4-3 and TRBJ2-1; unclear D gene. The germline V and J ends were trimmed by 5 bases and 9 bases, with 11 bases remaining between them. Germline lookup yields CDR1 LGHNA and CDR2 YSLEER. The CDR3 spans 12 residues. The CDR3 nucleotides read TGCGCCAGCAGCTCCTTTAACGGTGAGCAGTTCTTC. This encodes CASSSFNGEQFF.

This clone was counted only a few times. CDR3 nucleotide sequence: TGTGCCAGCAGCTTCGTACAGGGGAATGCAGGAAACACCATATATTTT. Encoded protein: CASSFVQGNAGNTIYF. This chain joins TRBV7-2 and TRBJ1-3, with 7 bases lining up with TRBD1. Germline V gene sequence: CDR1 SGHTA, CDR2 FQGNSA. V lost 3 bases, J lost 4 bases, and 9 bases stayed unmatched. This CDR3 has 16 amino acids.

This chain links TRBV5-1 with TRBJ1-2; the match to TRBD1 covers 8 bases. The V gene's germline CDR1 is SGHRS and CDR2 YFSETQ. V shed 0 bases and J 3 bases; nucleotides not matched to a gene: 1. There are 14 residues in the CDR3. The CDR3 DNA is TGCGCCAGCAGCTTGGACAGGGGGTACTATGGCTACACCTTC. This codes for CASSLDRGYYGYTF.

The CDR3 protein is CSVEAPGQGSYGYTF. In nucleotides, the CDR3 is TGCAGCGTTGAAGCGCCGGGACAGGGCAGCTATGGCTACACCTTC. V and J are TRBV29-1 and TRBJ1-2; 9 bases are shared with TRBD1. CDR1 is SQVTM and CDR2 is ANQGSEA in the germline V gene. The ends lost 1 base at V and 4 bases at J; junction bases unmatched: 7. There are 15 residues in the CDR3.

The V and J genes are TRBV7-3 and TRBJ2-6; unclear D gene. Trimming removed 1 base at V and 4 bases at J, with 5 bases between. CDR3 length: 14 residues. Germline V CDR1 and CDR2: SGHTA, FQGTGA. CDR3: CASSLNPGANVLTF. The CDR3 nucleotides are TGTGCCAGCAGCTTAAATCCGGGGGCCAACGTCCTGACTTTC. The full variable domain, rest sourced from reference TRBV7-3 and TRBJ2-6, is GAGVSQTPSNKVTEKGKYVELRCDPISGHTALYWYRQSLGQGPEFLIYFQGTGAADDSGLPNDRFFAVRPEGSVSTLKIQRTERGDSAVYLCASSLNPGANVLTFGAGSRLTVL.

The rearrangement joins TRBV19 to TRBJ2-2; 7 bases align to TRBD1. The J segment lost 9 bases and the V segment lost 9 bases, leaving 7 bases of the junction unmatched. The CDR3 spans 12 residues. Germline CDR1 and CDR2: LNHDA and SQIVND (reference sequence). The CDR3 here is CASKTGPRELFF. The CDR3 bases are TGTGCCAGCAAGACAGGGCCCCGGGAGCTGTTTTTT.

V is TRBV19 and J is TRBJ1-2; possibly TRBD1 for D (6 bases). Germline V lookup: CDR1 LNHDA, CDR2 SQIVND (reference sequence). Between the trimmed V and J ends, which lost 3 bases and 4 bases, there was a span of 15 bases. The CDR3 contains 15 residues. The chain's CDR3 is CASSMTGRGGYGYTF. The DNA for the CDR3 is TGTGCCAGTAGTATGACAGGAAGGGGCGGCTATGGCTACACCTTC.

This clone is a singleton in its sample. J is TRBJ1-6 and V is TRBV5-1; the D is unclear. Germline loops: CDR1 SGHRS, CDR2 YFSETQ. The CDR3 has 12 amino acids. Trimming stripped 4 bases from V and 7 bases from J, with 6 bases between. For the CDR3, the DNA is TGCGCCAGCAGCCTAACGAATTCACCCCTCCACTTT. Protein: CASSLTNSPLHF.

This clone was counted only a few times. The chain is built from TRBV4-3 and TRBJ2-7; D might be TRBD1 (5 bases). The germline V gene has CDR1 LGHNA and CDR2 YSLEER. The V and J ends lost 0 bases and 4 bases respectively, with 13 bases between them. This CDR3 region has 15 residues. CDR3 residues: CASSQEAQVLYEQYF. CDR3 coding DNA: TGCGCCAGCAGCCAAGAGGCACAGGTCCTATACGAGCAGTACTTC.

This clone has a handful of counts. The V and J genes are TRBV4-3 and TRBJ2-3; 7 nucleotides agree with TRBD1. Germline V CDR1 and CDR2: LGHNA, YSLEER. CDR3 length equals 12 residues. J lost 6 bases, V lost 4 bases, and 1 base had no gene match. The CDR3 DNA follows: TGCGCCAGCAGCCGACAGGGTGATACGCAGTATTTT. Translating it yields CASSRQGDTQYF.